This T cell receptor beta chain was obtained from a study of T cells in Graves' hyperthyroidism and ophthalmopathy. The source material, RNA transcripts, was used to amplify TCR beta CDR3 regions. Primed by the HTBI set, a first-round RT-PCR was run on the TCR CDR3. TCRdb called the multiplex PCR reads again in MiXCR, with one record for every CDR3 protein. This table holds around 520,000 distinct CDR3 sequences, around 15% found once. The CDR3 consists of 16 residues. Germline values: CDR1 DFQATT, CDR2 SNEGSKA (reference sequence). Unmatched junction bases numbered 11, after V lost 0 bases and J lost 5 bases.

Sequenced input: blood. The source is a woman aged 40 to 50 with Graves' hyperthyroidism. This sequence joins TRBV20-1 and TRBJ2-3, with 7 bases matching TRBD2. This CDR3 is CSARDLRRGGIDTQYF. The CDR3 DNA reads TGCAGTGCTAGAGATCTTCGGCGGGGAGGGATAGATACGCAGTATTTT.